This paragraph reports one T cell receptor (beta chain). This clone was recorded a few times. It lacks a known antigen. Base qualities are missing; no much larger clone stands one base away. Each collaborating institution followed its own protocols to collect whole blood in K2EDTA tubes. For TCRbeta analysis, collaborators shipped samples as frozen whole blood, isolated PBMCs, or DNA extracted from either of those sample types. TCRbeta CDR3 regions were amplified from genomic DNA using the immunoSEQ Assay, a bias-controlled multiplex PCR. Under the source paper's analysis protocol: Within the assay, amplification of reference gene primers was used to estimate how many nucleated cells each sample contained. To quantify the absolute abundance of each unique TCRbeta CDR3 rearrangement, sequence reads were collapsed and filtered. Productive Simpson clonality was computed per sample as the square root of Simpson's diversity index over productive rearrangements. What TCRdb holds here is the immuneACCESS table cut down to in-frame rearrangements. Part of the clones is not present; checked against another copy, under half of the missing clones reflect an unresolved V gene, and the others are unexplained. V, J and clone size are taken as reported in that table, and D and trimming were inferred from the DNA itself. The sample has about 190,000 clones on record, just under 80% of them singletons. In total, the top ten clones hold approximately 3% of the sample.

These data belong to a study of blood T cell repertoires in COVID-19 (dated by TCRdb to about 2020). About the investigation overall: Samples from collaborators originated in the United States, Italy and Spain and spanned both the acute and convalescent phases of COVID-19. The material from the prospective study consisted of cDNA or gDNA derived from T cells, B-cell-depleted T cells, or PBMCs. Subjects who had been exposed to COVID-19, were actively infected with it, or had recovered from it provided the deeply sampled blood TCRbeta repertoires that made up the dataset. The repertoires were made available in a free public database intended to serve as a resource for research on the immune response to SARS-CoV-2. The samples were drawn from the first 160 participants of the ongoing ImmuneRACE study and from about 1,200 subjects provided by 6 global collaborators. Nearly every sample came with metadata listing a de-identified subject ID, COVID-19 status, age in years and sex. Where available, HLA class I and class II types were obtained from metadata supplied by the sample provider rather than from assay-based typing.

Based on the germline V gene (reference sequence), the CDR1 and CDR2 sequences are MNHEY and SMNVEV. A distance of 8 bases separates the germline ends of V and J, which lose 3 bases and 2 bases respectively. The CDR3 covers 13 residues, taking in both the cysteine and the phenylalanine. The DNA shown is the 39-base CDR3, in frame from base 1. Overall results and qualifications from the work: The amount of clinical and demographic metadata varied by source and participant and was provided uncurated.

Sequenced sample: peripheral blood. Recombination linked TRBV27 to TRBJ2-7; the D gene assignment is ambiguous. The source of this sequence is a woman of 80 years or more with active or convalescent COVID-19. The bases are TGTGCCAGCAGTTTCACGGTTACCTACGAGCAGTACTTC. This codes for CASSFTVTYEQYF.